These 14 T cell receptor beta chains were all obtained from the same sample, sequenced in a study of cytomegalovirus exposure and HLA in healthy donors. The PCR employed 60 Vbeta primers together with 13 Jbeta primers. Sequencing was performed with immunoSEQ multiplex PCR; in TCRdb, only in-frame clones are kept and a portion is missing. The sample records around 94,000 clones, over 60% being singletons. Sequences were obtained from PBMCs. The receptors stem from a male donor in good health and CMV-seropositive.

V is TRBV7-2 and J is TRBJ2-7; 12 nucleotides line up with TRBD2. The CDR3 is made up of 16 amino acids. Germline V lookup: CDR1 SGHTA, CDR2 FQGNSA. V was clipped by 4 bases and J by 3 bases; unmatched bases: 7. This CDR3 is CASSSPLAGGLYEQYF. The CDR3, as DNA: TGTGCCAGCAGCTCCCCACTAGCGGGAGGTCTCTACGAGCAGTACTTC.

The chain joins TRBV29-1 to TRBJ1-1, with 9 positions matching TRBD1. CDR3 length equals 11 residues. V was pared by 6 bases and J by 10 bases, with 6 bases of the junction left unmatched. CDR1 and CDR2 from the germline V gene are SQVTM and ANQGSEA. CDR3 nucleotide sequence: TGCAGCGTCACAACAGGGGGCAGAGCTTTCTTT. Protein: CSVTTGGRAFF.

V is TRBV5-4 and J is TRBJ1-1; no reliable D call. The V and J ends lost 4 bases and 2 bases respectively, with 15 bases between them. This CDR3 has 15 amino acids. Germline lookup yields CDR1 SGHNT and CDR2 YYREEE (reference sequence). CDR3 region: CASSIRWAGNTEAFF. As DNA, the CDR3 is TGTGCCAGCAGCATCCGGTGGGCAGGCAACACTGAAGCTTTCTTT.

CDR3 DNA: TGTGCTAGTGGTTTGGTACGGGGGGTGGGGGCTACAGGGGGCACTGAAGCTTTCTTT. Translation gives CASGLVRGVGATGGTEAFF. The chain joins TRBV12-5 to TRBJ1-1; 8 bases align to TRBD1. CDR1 is LGHNT and CDR2 is FRNRAP in the germline V gene. This CDR3 has 19 residues. With 0 bases clipped from V and 4 bases from J, the junction kept 16 bases outside the gene matches.

This chain links TRBV5-1 with TRBJ1-3; D perhaps matches TRBD1 (5 bases). Germline CDR1 SGHRS, CDR2 YFSETQ. V lost 0 bases to trimming and J lost 4 bases, with 11 bases between them. This CDR3 region has 15 residues. The CDR3 nucleotides are TGCGCCAGCAGCTTGGAAGGGGCGGCGGGAAACACCATATATTTT. Its translation is CASSLEGAAGNTIYF.

The V gene is TRBV28, the J gene TRBJ2-5, with D hard to call. Germline CDR1 is MDHEN and CDR2 is SYDVKM. The CDR3 is 12 amino acids. Trimming removed 3 bases at V and 4 bases at J, with 6 bases between. The CDR3 loop reads CASSLVAETQYF. As DNA, the CDR3 is TGTGCCAGCAGTTTGGTGGCAGAGACCCAGTACTTC. Full variable domain (outside the CDR3, taken from reference TRBV28 and TRBJ2-5): DVKVTQSSRYLVKRTGEKVFLECVQDMDHENMFWYRQDPGLGLRLIYFSYDVKMKEKGDIPEGYSVSREKKERFSLILESASTNQTSMYLCASSLVAETQYFGPGTRLLVL.

In its sample, this clone was seen once. This sequence joins TRBV6-6 and TRBJ2-7; TRBD1 agrees at 9 bases. CDR3 length: 15 amino acids. The J segment lost 6 bases and the V segment lost 6 bases, leaving 12 bases of the junction unmatched. The V gene's germline CDR1 is MNHNY and CDR2 SVGAGI (reference sequence). The CDR3: CASSHYPGQGGEQYF. The DNA of the CDR3 is TGTGCCAGCAGCCACTACCCGGGACAGGGAGGCGAGCAGTACTTC.

The chain is built from TRBV6-5 and TRBJ1-1; 10 bases fit TRBD1. CDR3 length: 15 amino acids. Unmatched junction bases numbered 10, after V lost 6 bases and J lost 6 bases. Germline lookup yields CDR1 MNHEY and CDR2 SVGAGI. The CDR3 bases are TGTGCCAGCAGCGGGGACAGGGGACAAAACGCTGAAGCTTTCTTT. Its translation: CASSGDRGQNAEAFF.

This clone occurred a few times. This chain links TRBV10-3 with TRBJ1-2, with 7 bases matching TRBD1. The V gene's germline CDR1 is ENHRY and CDR2 SYGVKD. V shed 9 bases, J shed 7 bases, and the junction held 5 bases outside the gene matches. The CDR3 contains 11 residues. Written as DNA, the CDR3 is TGTGCCATTCAGGGGGGCAGTGGCTACACCTTC. This sequence encodes CAIQGGSGYTF.

The genes are TRBV2 and TRBJ1-2; TRBD1 matches 10 bases. The germline V gene encodes CDR1 SNHLY and CDR2 FYNNEI. CDR3 length equals 15 residues. Trimming removed 6 bases from V and 4 bases from J; junction bases left unmatched: 8. The CDR3 bases are TGTGCCAGCAGATTCGACAGGGGGCCCGTCTATGGCTACACCTTC. It is translated as CASRFDRGPVYGYTF. The complete variable domain, with remaining parts taken from reference TRBV2 and TRBJ1-2, reads EPEVTQTPSHQVTQMGQEVILRCVPISNHLYFYWYRQILGQKVEFLVSFYNNEISEKSEIFDDQFSVERPDGSNFTLKIRSTKLEDSAMYFCASRFDRGPVYGYTFGSGTRLTVV.

This sequence joins TRBV7-2 and TRBJ2-1; the match to TRBD2 covers 8 bases. J was trimmed by 4 bases and V by 4 bases; bases with no gene match: 12. CDR1 is SGHTA and CDR2 is FQGNSA in the germline V gene. CDR3 length: 17 amino acids. CDR3 region: CASSSLGSGGAYNEQFF. The CDR3 DNA follows: TGTGCCAGCAGCTCCCTTGGGTCGGGAGGGGCGTACAATGAGCAGTTCTTC.

The chain employs TRBV28 and TRBJ1-5; D remains unclear. Germline V gene data show CDR1 as MDHEN and CDR2 as SYDVKM. V shed 3 bases and J shed 0 bases, with 9 bases lying between them. The length of the CDR3 is 15 residues. The CDR3 DNA is TGTGCCAGCAGTTTTGCGGCTGGTAGCAATCAGCCCCAGCATTTT. Translation gives CASSFAAGSNQPQHF.

The chain employs TRBV29-1 and TRBJ2-3; D might be TRBD1 (5 bases). Germline CDR1 is SQVTM and CDR2 is ANQGSEA. The CDR3 loop spans 14 amino acids. V shed 6 bases and J shed 3 bases, with 16 bases lying between them. CDR3 nucleotide sequence: TGCAGCGTGGCAGGGTTTGTGGCGACAGATACGCAGTATTTT. Protein sequence: CSVAGFVATDTQYF.

This sequence joins TRBV6-1 and TRBJ1-2, with D possibly being TRBD1 (6 bases). CDR1 MNHNS and CDR2 SASEGT come from the germline V gene. Trimming removed 4 bases from V and 3 bases from J, with 15 bases in between. The CDR3 totals 15 residues. The CDR3 loop reads CASSATGTPDYGYTF. The DNA of the CDR3 is TGTGCCAGCAGTGCTACAGGGACCCCCGACTATGGCTACACCTTC.